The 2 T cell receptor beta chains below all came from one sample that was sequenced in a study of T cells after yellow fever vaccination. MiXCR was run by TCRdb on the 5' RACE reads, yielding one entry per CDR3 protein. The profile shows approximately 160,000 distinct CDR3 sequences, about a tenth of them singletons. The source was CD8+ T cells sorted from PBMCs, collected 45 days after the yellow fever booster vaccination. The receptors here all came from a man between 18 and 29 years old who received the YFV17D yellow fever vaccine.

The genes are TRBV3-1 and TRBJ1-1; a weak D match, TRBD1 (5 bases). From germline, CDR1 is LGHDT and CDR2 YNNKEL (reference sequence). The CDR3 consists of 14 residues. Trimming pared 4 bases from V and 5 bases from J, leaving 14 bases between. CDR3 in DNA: TGTGCCAGCAGCCCCCAGGGCCCCGTTACTGAAGCTTTCTTT. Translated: CASSPQGPVTEAFF.

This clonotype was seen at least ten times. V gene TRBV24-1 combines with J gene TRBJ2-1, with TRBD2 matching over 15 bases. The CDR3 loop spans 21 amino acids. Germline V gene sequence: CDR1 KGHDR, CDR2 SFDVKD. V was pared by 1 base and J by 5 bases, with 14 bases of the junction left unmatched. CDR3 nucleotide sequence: TGTGCCACCAGTGATTTCGAGATTACCGGGACTAGCGGGGGGCTCGACAATGAGCAGTTCTTC. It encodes CATSDFEITGTSGGLDNEQFF.